The source of this T cell receptor (beta chain) is a study of blood T cell repertoires in COVID-19 (dated by TCRdb to between 2020 and 2021). Study-level background: The collaborator samples originated in the United States, Italy and Spain and spanned the acute and convalescent phases of COVID-19. Deeply sampled blood TCRbeta repertoires from subjects exposed to, actively infected with, or recovered from COVID-19 were included in the dataset. HLA class I and class II types, where available, came from metadata supplied by the sample provider rather than from assay-based typing. The prospective study material was composed of cDNA or gDNA derived from T cells, B-cell-depleted T cells, or PBMCs. Nearly every sample came with metadata listing a de-identified subject ID, COVID-19 status, age in years and sex. The samples were drawn from two sources: the first 160 participants of the ongoing ImmuneRACE study, and some 1,300 subjects contributed by 6 global collaborators. The repertoires were released in a freely available public database meant as a resource for research on the immune response to SARS-CoV-2. Summary of the overall study and its limitations: The quantity of clinical and demographic metadata differed by source and by participant and was supplied without curation.

TCRbeta CDR3 regions were amplified from genomic DNA by means of the immunoSEQ Assay, a bias-controlled multiplex PCR. The original pipeline was this. The number of nucleated cells in each sample was estimated from the amplification of reference gene primers within the assay. To quantify the absolute abundance of each unique TCRbeta CDR3 rearrangement, sequence reads were collapsed and filtered. Productive Simpson clonality was computed per sample as the square root of Simpson's diversity index over productive rearrangements. TCRdb obtained this table from immuneACCESS and retained in-frame rearrangements with V and J assigned. These tables miss some clones; where compared with another copy, unresolved V genes account for less than half of the shortfall, and the remainder is unexplained. The V and J calls and clone size come from that table; D and trimming were worked out from the DNA. For this sample the table gives roughly 35,000 clones, of which 75% to 90% were detected only once. Clones ranked in the top ten supply around 10% of the sample.

Each collaborating institution followed its own protocols to collect whole blood in K2EDTA tubes. For TCRbeta analysis, collaborator samples were shipped as frozen whole blood, as isolated PBMCs, or as DNA extracted from either sample type. Turning to this clone: Its antigen is currently not known. No qualities accompany the bases; no much larger clone lies one base away.

The CDR3 sequence holds 12 residues, the cysteine and phenylalanine included. The entry retains the CDR3 DNA only, 36 bases that are in frame from base 1. CDR1 is given as SGHTA and CDR2 as FQGNSA, both from the germline V gene. V gives up 4 bases and J gives up 7 bases, and the segment between their germline ends measures 11 bases. The clonotype originates from a man aged 65 to 79 with acute or convalescent COVID-19. Rearrangement joined TRBV7-2 to TRBJ2-7; TRBD1 is perhaps the D gene, given 6 matching bases. The material sequenced was peripheral blood. In nucleotide form, the sequence is TGTGCCAGCAGCTCCTATCAGGGGGAGCAGTACTTC. This translates into CASSSYQGEQYF.